This TCR beta chain stems from a study of cytomegalovirus exposure and HLA in healthy donors. Concerning this clone itself: Its antigen is as yet unknown.

PCR was performed using 60 Vbeta and 13 Jbeta primers. TCRdb's copy holds only in-frame clones and misses some; the assay was immunoSEQ multiplex PCR. The data hold about 170,000 clones, with approximately 81% observed a single time. Trimming pared 2 bases from V and 5 bases from J, leaving 16 bases between. CDR1 MNHEY and CDR2 SMNVEV come from the germline V gene (reference sequence). CDR3 length equals 15 residues. Notes on the study in general: Later analysis found that TCR beta chains associated with HLA were more clonally expanded than other, equally common chains. Looking again later, the authors saw that most CMV-associated TCR beta chains seemed HLA-restricted. Investigators reported about 160 TCR beta chains as tied to cytomegalovirus.

This TCR was sampled from a young woman in good health and CMV-seronegative. Sequencing was carried out using PBMCs. V usage is TRBV27 and J usage is TRBJ2-7; D is perhaps TRBD1 (5 bases). The CDR3 sequence is CASSLAPGRVDEQYF. The CDR3 bases are TGTGCCAGCAGTTTAGCCCCGGGCAGGGTGGACGAGCAGTACTTC.